This entry is about one TCR beta chain. Its antigen remains unidentified. The CDR3 loop spans 15 amino acids. From germline, CDR1 is SGHRS and CDR2 YFSETQ. Trimming pared 0 bases from V and 2 bases from J, leaving 9 bases between. The data are from a study of shared clonotypes between healthy human individuals. Whole-study results and caveats: Rarefaction analysis demonstrated incomplete sorted-subset sequencing notwithstanding large depth.

Data came from immunoSEQ multiplex PCR; TCRdb stores just in-frame clones and leaves some out. The repertoire holds hundreds of thousands of clones, about 96% seen once, with 0.32% in the top ten. This chain links TRBV5-1 with TRBJ1-3; tentatively, D is TRBD1 (6 bases). Sequenced: memory CD8+ T cells sorted from blood. Sample subset: CD45RO+ cells pooled with CCR7-negative TemRA cells. This TCR derives from a man aged 25-45 years in good health. CDR3 DNA: TGCGCCAGCAGCTTGGCGGGGGCGGCTGGAAACACCATATATTTT. This gives the protein CASSLAGAAGNTIYF.